This TCR beta chain was sequenced in a study of human T cells and chemical hapten exposure. Study-wide results and limits: Expanded TCRs made up significantly more big CDR3 similarity clusters than controls did.

The CDR3 runs 18 residues. V shed 2 bases and J shed 5 bases, with 22 bases lying between them. Per the germline V gene, CDR1 is MGHRA and CDR2 is YSYEKL. This clonotype has at least ten counts. Antigen: not known. Individual cDNA molecules had unique molecular identifiers attached to them by the library. TCRdb processed the RACE reads anew with MiXCR; each CDR3 protein has one entry. Of more than 80,000 distinct CDR3 sequences in the sample, around 9.3% are singletons; the top ten hold around 5%. Time point of the sample: patch test 2, 6 weeks after DPC sensitization. Treatment here: therapeutic diphenylcyclopropenone sensitization with weekly scalp DPC.

The chain joins TRBV4-1 to TRBJ2-4, with D possibly matching TRBD1 (8 bases). Sequenced here: whole blood, sampled in connection with sensitization to the hapten diphenylcyclopropenone (DPC). This clonotype was obtained from a woman aged 50 to 65 with alopecia areata. Some clones in this sample may be carry-over from other donors' samples. The CDR3 coding sequence is TGCGCCAGCAGCCAATTCCCCGCCCAGGGGGCGGGGGAAAACATTCAGTACTTC. It is translated as CASSQFPAQGAGENIQYF.